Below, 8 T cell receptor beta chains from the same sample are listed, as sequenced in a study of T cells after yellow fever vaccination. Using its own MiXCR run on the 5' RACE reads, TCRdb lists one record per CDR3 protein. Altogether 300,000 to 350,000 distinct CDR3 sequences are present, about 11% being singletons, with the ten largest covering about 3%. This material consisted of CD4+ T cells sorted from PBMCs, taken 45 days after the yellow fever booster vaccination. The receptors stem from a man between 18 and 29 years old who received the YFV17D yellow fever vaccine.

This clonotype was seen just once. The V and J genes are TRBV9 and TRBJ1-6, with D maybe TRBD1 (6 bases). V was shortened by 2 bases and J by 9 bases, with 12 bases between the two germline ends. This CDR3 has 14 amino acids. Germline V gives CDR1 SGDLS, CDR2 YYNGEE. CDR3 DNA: TGTGCCAGCAGCGTGGGGGGCATGAGTTCACCCCTCCACTTT. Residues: CASSVGGMSSPLHF.

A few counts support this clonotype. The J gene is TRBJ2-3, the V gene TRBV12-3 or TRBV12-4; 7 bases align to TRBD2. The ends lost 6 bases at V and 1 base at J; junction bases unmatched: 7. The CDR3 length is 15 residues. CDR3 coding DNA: TGTGCCAGCAGCCAGTCGGGACTACGCACAGATACGCAGTATTTT. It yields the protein CASSQSGLRTDTQYF.

CDR3 DNA: TGTGCCACCAGTTGCCCAGGGGAGTACGAGCAGTACGTC. Translated, it gives CATSCPGEYEQYV. The chain links TRBV24-1 to TRBJ2-7, with D perhaps matching TRBD1 (6 bases). V was trimmed by 6 bases and J by 4 bases, leaving 12 bases between them. Germline V lookup: CDR1 KGHDR, CDR2 SFDVKD. CDR3 length: 13 residues.

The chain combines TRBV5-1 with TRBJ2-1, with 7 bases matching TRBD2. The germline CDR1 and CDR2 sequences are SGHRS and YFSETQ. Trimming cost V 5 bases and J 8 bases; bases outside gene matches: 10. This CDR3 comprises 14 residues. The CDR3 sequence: CASRPTSETHEQFF. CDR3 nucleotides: TGCGCCAGCAGACCCACTAGCGAAACGCATGAGCAGTTCTTC.

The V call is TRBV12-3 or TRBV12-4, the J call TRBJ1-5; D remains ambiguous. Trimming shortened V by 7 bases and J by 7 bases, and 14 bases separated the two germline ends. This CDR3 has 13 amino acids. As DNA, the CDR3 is TGTGCCAGCAACCAAGGGTTGCAACAGCCCCAGCATTTT. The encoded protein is CASNQGLQQPQHF.

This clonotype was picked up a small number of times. DNA for the CDR3: TGTGCCAGCAGCCCTGGGGAGGCCCACTTTGATGAGCAGTTCTTC. Translating it yields CASSPGEAHFDEQFF. The rearrangement links TRBV7-3 to TRBJ2-1, with D perhaps TRBD2 (6 bases). Germline lookup yields CDR1 SGHTA and CDR2 FQGTGA. This CDR3 is 15 amino acids long. The V end lost 5 bases, the J end lost 8 bases, and 19 bases lay between the germline ends.

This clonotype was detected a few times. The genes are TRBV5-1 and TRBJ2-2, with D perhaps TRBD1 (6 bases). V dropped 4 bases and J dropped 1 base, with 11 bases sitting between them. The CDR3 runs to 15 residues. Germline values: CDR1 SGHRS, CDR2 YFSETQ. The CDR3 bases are TGCGCCAGCAGCCTGGGGGCAGGGAACACCGGGGAGCTGTTTTTT. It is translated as CASSLGAGNTGELFF.

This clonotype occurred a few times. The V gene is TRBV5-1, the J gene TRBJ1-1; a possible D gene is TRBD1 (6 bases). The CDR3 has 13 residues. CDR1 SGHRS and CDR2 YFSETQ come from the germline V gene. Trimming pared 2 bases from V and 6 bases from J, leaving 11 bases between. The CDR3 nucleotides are TGCGCCAGCAGCTTTTTAGGGGGGGCTGAAGCTTTCTTT. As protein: CASSFLGGAEAFF.